Shown below are 28 T cell receptor beta chains from a single sample sequenced in a study of OX40 agonist ivuxolimab in advanced cancers. Data came from immunoSEQ multiplex PCR; TCRdb stores just in-frame clones and leaves some out. Of some 40,000 clones in the sample, 70% to 90% were seen once. This sample comprised CD4+ or CD8+ T cells sorted from blood, obtained in a trial of the OX40 agonist ivuxolimab. These receptors were collected from an adult with an advanced solid tumor such as melanoma, head and neck, liver or kidney cancer.

The V call is TRBV6-1, the J call TRBJ2-5; TRBD1 aligns across 9 bases. This CDR3 region has 13 residues. The V gene end was trimmed by 10 bases and the J gene end by 5 bases; junction bases not matched to a gene: 8. The germline gives CDR1 MNHNS, CDR2 SASEGT. CDR3 DNA: TGTGCCACTGACAGGGGGGTGTGGGAGACCCAGTACTTC. As protein: CATDRGVWETQYF.

Here the CDR3 reads CASSWVVTDTQYF. The CDR3 region has the DNA TGTGCCAGCAGTTGGGTAGTCACAGATACGCAGTATTTT. The chain links TRBV28 to TRBJ2-3; the D is unclear. The CDR3 length is 13 residues. V was trimmed by 4 bases and J by 2 bases, leaving 7 bases between them. CDR1 and CDR2 from the germline V gene are MDHEN and SYDVKM.

The chain couples TRBV21-1 to TRBJ2-2; TRBD2, as called in the table, went unchecked against the DNA. TRBV21-1 is designated a pseudogene. The CDR3 covers 20 residues. CDR3 sequence reads: CASSPPSTGGANANTGELFF. The CDR3 DNA reads as TGTGCCAGCAGCCCCCCTAGCACGGGGGGGGCGAACGCGAACACCGGGGAGCTGTTTTTT.

The chain couples TRBV6-5 to TRBJ2-3; TRBD2 agrees at 13 bases. The length of the CDR3 is 15 residues. Germline assignment: CDR1 MNHEY and CDR2 SVGAGI. V was clipped by 6 bases and J by 4 bases; unmatched bases: 4. The CDR3 loop is CASSLLAGGADTQYF. DNA of the CDR3: TGTGCCAGCAGCTTACTAGCGGGGGGGGCAGATACGCAGTATTTT.

This clone was recorded once. V usage is TRBV5-4 and J usage is TRBJ2-2; either TRBD1 or TRBD2 may fit D (5 bases each). This CDR3 has 12 amino acids. Germline CDR1 SGHNT, CDR2 YYREEE (reference sequence). V lost 2 bases to trimming and J lost 9 bases, with 8 bases between them. CDR3: CASSFRERELFF. Here the CDR3 DNA reads TGTGCCAGCAGCTTCAGGGAGCGGGAGCTGTTTTTT.

This chain connects TRBV14 to TRBJ2-1; 8 positions match TRBD2. Germline CDR1 and CDR2: SGHDN and FVKESK. Trimming took 5 bases from V and 13 from J; bases not matched to a gene: 7. The CDR3 consists of 12 residues. The CDR3 sequence: CASSSGGLGQFF. The CDR3 coding sequence is TGTGCCAGCAGCTCGGGGGGGCTGGGACAGTTCTTC.

The chain links TRBV9 to TRBJ2-5; 10 nucleotides agree with TRBD2. This CDR3 has 15 residues. In germline, CDR1 is SGDLS, CDR2 YYNGEE. The V segment lost 3 bases and the J segment 5 bases; nucleotides outside the gene matches: 7. Here the CDR3 DNA reads TGTGCCAGCAGCGCAAGCGGGGGGGCCGGGGAGACCCAGTACTTC. Protein: CASSASGGAGETQYF.

CDR3 sequence reads: CASITGTGPSEQYF. CDR3 bases: TGTGCCAGCATCACCGGGACAGGGCCCTCCGAGCAGTACTTC. The genes are TRBV7-9 and TRBJ2-7; TRBD1 matches 9 bases. CDR3 length: 14 residues. After removal of 7 bases from V and 6 bases from J, the junction contained 10 bases not matched to a gene. From germline, CDR1 is SEHNR and CDR2 FQNEAQ (reference sequence).

This chain connects TRBV11-1 to TRBJ2-5; 9 bases are a match to TRBD2. The CDR3 sequence is 19 residues long. CDR1 is SGHAT and CDR2 is FQDESV in the germline V gene (reference sequence). Trimming at V came to 5 bases and at J to 3 bases, leaving 19 bases not matched to a gene. CDR3 sequence (DNA): TGTGCCAGCAGCCCCGTCCAGCAGCGGGGGGCTTTTCATGAAGAGACCCAGTACTTC. This codes for CASSPVQQRGAFHEETQYF.

The V call is TRBV10-2, the J call TRBJ2-1; 14 nucleotides align to TRBD2. J lost 6 bases, V lost 0 bases, and 10 bases had no gene match. The V gene's germline CDR1 is WSHSY and CDR2 SAAADI. CDR3 length: 19 residues. This CDR3 is CASSESTSGGDPLLNEQFF. In DNA form, the CDR3 reads TGCGCCAGCAGTGAGTCGACTAGCGGGGGGGATCCCCTACTCAATGAGCAGTTCTTC.

The genes are TRBV2 and TRBJ2-3; D is uncertain. Germline V lookup: CDR1 SNHLY, CDR2 FYNNEI. The CDR3 is made up of 10 amino acids. With 7 bases removed from V and 3 bases from J, the gap between germline ends came to 2 bases. The CDR3: CASITDTQYF. The CDR3 DNA reads as TGTGCCAGCATAACAGATACGCAGTATTTT.

The CDR3 DNA reads TGTGCCAGCAGCTTAGAAGTGAACACTGAAGCTTTCTTT. This gives the protein CASSLEVNTEAFF. The genes are TRBV7-6 and TRBJ1-1, with D unresolved. This CDR3 has 13 amino acids. V was shortened by 1 base and J by 0 bases, with 3 bases between the two germline ends. Germline-derived CDR1 and CDR2 are SGHVS and FNYEAQ.

The chain combines TRBV11-3 with TRBJ2-3; D is possibly TRBD2 (6 bases). Germline V gene data show CDR1 as SGHNT and CDR2 as YENEEA. This CDR3 has 16 residues. V lost 3 bases to trimming and J lost 5 bases, with 18 bases between them. For the CDR3, the DNA is TGTGCCAGCAGCTTGAGGACCGGGGCCGGGGGAGATACGCAGTATTTT. Its protein product is CASSLRTGAGGDTQYF.

The chain recombines TRBV2 with TRBJ1-1; D is unclear. Trimming removed 9 bases from V and 7 bases from J, with 9 bases in between. Germline loops: CDR1 SNHLY, CDR2 FYNNEI. This CDR3 has 10 amino acids. The CDR3 coding sequence is TGTGCCAGTCGGGCCGGTGAAGCTTTCTTT. Translating gives CASRAGEAFF.

The V and J genes are TRBV19 and TRBJ2-2; TRBD2 matches at 11 bases. CDR1 is LNHDA and CDR2 is SQIVND in the germline V gene (reference sequence). V was clipped by 4 bases and J by 2 bases; unmatched bases: 0. The CDR3 runs 15 residues. CDR3 loop: CASSRLAGNTGELFF. The CDR3 DNA reads TGTGCCAGTAGTAGACTAGCGGGAAACACCGGGGAGCTGTTTTTT. Full variable domain (outside the CDR3, taken from reference TRBV19 and TRBJ2-2): DGGITQSPKYLFRKEGQNVTLSCEQNLNHDAMYWYRQDPGQGLRLIYYSQIVNDFQKGDIAEGYSVSREKKESFPLTVTSAQKNPTAFYLCASSRLAGNTGELFFGEGSRLTVL.

V usage is TRBV7-9 and J usage is TRBJ2-7, with TRBD2 identical over 12 bases. Germline V lookup: CDR1 SEHNR, CDR2 FQNEAQ (reference sequence). The CDR3 runs 16 residues. V shed 4 bases, J shed 1 base, and the junction held 5 bases outside the gene matches. The CDR3 region has the DNA TGTGCCAGCAGCTCACCCGGGACTAGCGGGTCCTACGAGCAGTACTTC. This sequence encodes CASSSPGTSGSYEQYF.

This sequence joins TRBV5-5 and TRBJ2-3; 7 bases map to TRBD1. There are 15 residues in the CDR3. CDR1 and CDR2 (germline): SGHKS, YYEKEE (reference sequence). Trimming cost V 0 bases and J 6 bases; bases outside gene matches: 7. Here the CDR3 reads CASSLGDRGSDTQYF. In nucleotides, the CDR3 is TGTGCCAGCAGCTTGGGGGACAGAGGGTCGGATACGCAGTATTTT.

This chain uses TRBV9 with TRBJ2-2, with D unresolved. With 0 bases removed from V and 3 bases from J, the gap between germline ends came to 9 bases. The CDR3 extends over 15 amino acids. CDR1 SGDLS and CDR2 YYNGEE come from the germline V gene. The CDR3, as DNA: TGTGCCAGCAGCGTAGGGGGTTTAGACACCGGGGAGCTGTTTTTT. It is translated as CASSVGGLDTGELFF.

This chain connects TRBV29-1 to TRBJ2-2, with TRBD2 matching 7 bases. The CDR3 length is 13 residues. The V gene's germline CDR1 is SQVTM and CDR2 ANQGSEA. J gave up 3 bases and V 7 bases, and 5 bases lay outside the gene matches. The CDR3 is CSAVGGYTGELFF. The CDR3 DNA reads as TGCAGCGCGGTGGGGGGGTACACCGGGGAGCTGTTTTTT.

The chain has TRBV6-5 and TRBJ1-1; no clear D. Germline values: CDR1 MNHEY, CDR2 SVGAGI. V was cut by 6 bases and J by 0 bases, with 11 bases left in between. The CDR3 contains 14 residues. The CDR3 reads CASSRMGMNTEAFF. CDR3 nucleotides: TGTGCCAGCAGCCGGATGGGGATGAACACTGAAGCTTTCTTT.

This clone was observed a handful of times. The V and J genes are TRBV19 and TRBJ2-1; 7 nucleotides align to TRBD1. The CDR3 has 16 residues. CDR1 is LNHDA, CDR2 SQIVND, per germline (reference sequence). Trimming took 4 bases from V and 4 from J; bases not matched to a gene: 10. The CDR3 protein is CASSSNRGPYYNEQFF. In nucleotides, the CDR3 is TGTGCCAGTAGTAGCAACAGGGGACCCTATTACAATGAGCAGTTCTTC.

The genes are TRBV4-3 and TRBJ2-1; 12 nucleotides agree with TRBD1. CDR1 LGHNA and CDR2 YSLEER come from the germline V gene. This CDR3 is 18 amino acids long. The V and J ends lost 0 bases and 2 bases, in that order; junction bases with no gene match: 5. The CDR3: CASSQDLGTGGTYNEQFF. The CDR3 DNA sequence: TGCGCCAGCAGCCAAGACTTGGGGACAGGGGGCACCTACAATGAGCAGTTCTTC.

CDR3 sequence (DNA): TGTGCCAGCAGCTTAGGGCCGGAATGGGGCACTGAAGCTTTCTTT. Translation: CASSLGPEWGTEAFF. This chain links TRBV7-6 with TRBJ1-1; D gene unclear. The V end lost 1 base, the J end lost 4 bases, and 13 bases lay between the germline ends. Germline V gives CDR1 SGHVS, CDR2 FNYEAQ. This CDR3 is 15 amino acids long.

The gene calls are TRBV27 and TRBJ1-1; unclear D gene. The germline CDR1 and CDR2 sequences are MNHEY and SMNVEV (reference sequence). V lost 5 bases to trimming and J lost 3 bases, with 13 bases between them. This CDR3 spans 14 amino acids. The CDR3 bases are TGTGCCAGCAGTCCCGAAGGGTATCACACTGAAGCTTTCTTT. Encoded protein: CASSPEGYHTEAFF.

The chain is built from TRBV11-3 and TRBJ2-3, with 8 bases lining up with TRBD2. Germline V gene data show CDR1 as SGHNT and CDR2 as YENEEA. CDR3 size: 15 residues. The trim removed 5 bases at V and 3 bases at J, leaving 7 bases unmatched. The CDR3 DNA sequence: TGTGCCAGCAGCGACTCGGGACTAGAGACAGATACGCAGTATTTT. Its translation is CASSDSGLETDTQYF.

This chain joins TRBV30 and TRBJ1-1; the D gene is possibly TRBD1 (6 bases). Germline CDR1 and CDR2: GTSNPN and SVGIG (reference sequence). The CDR3 totals 13 residues. The V gene lost 5 bases and the J gene lost 5 bases, with 15 bases spanning the gap. This CDR3 reads CAWALTGSTEAFF. The CDR3 nucleotides are TGTGCCTGGGCGCTCACAGGGAGTACTGAAGCTTTCTTT.

V and J are TRBV7-9 and TRBJ2-3; D not resolved. Germline loops: CDR1 SEHNR, CDR2 FQNEAQ (reference sequence). Trimming shortened V by 2 bases and J by 6 bases, and 6 bases separated the two germline ends. The CDR3 is 12 residues long. DNA for the CDR3: TGTGCCAGCAGCTTAACCTGGGATACGCAGTATTTT. Its translation is CASSLTWDTQYF.

The chain carries TRBV9 and TRBJ2-1, with TRBD2 matching 11 bases. Losses at the gene ends were 0 bases for V and 8 bases for J; bases not matched to a gene: 7. The germline gives CDR1 SGDLS, CDR2 YYNGEE. The CDR3 totals 16 residues. The CDR3 protein is CASSVAGSGGVYEQFF. As DNA, the CDR3 is TGTGCCAGCAGCGTAGCGGGTAGCGGGGGGGTCTATGAGCAGTTCTTC.